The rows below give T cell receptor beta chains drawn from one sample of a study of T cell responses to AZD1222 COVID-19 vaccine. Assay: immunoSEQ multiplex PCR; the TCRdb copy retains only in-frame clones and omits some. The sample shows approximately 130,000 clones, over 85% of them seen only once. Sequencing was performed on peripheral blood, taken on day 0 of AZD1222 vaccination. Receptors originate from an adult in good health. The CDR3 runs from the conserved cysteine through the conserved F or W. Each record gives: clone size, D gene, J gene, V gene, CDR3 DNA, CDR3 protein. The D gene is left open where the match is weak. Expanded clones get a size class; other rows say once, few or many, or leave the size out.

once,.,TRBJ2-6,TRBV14,TGTGCCAGCAGCCAACTAAGTGTTGGGGCCAACGTCCTGACTTTC,CASSQLSVGANVLTF
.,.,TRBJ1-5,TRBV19,TGTGCCAGTAGTATAGGCACAGGGTTTATCGAGCCCCAGCATTTT,CASSIGTGFIEPQHF
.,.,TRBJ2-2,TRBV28,TGTGCCAGCAGTTTAGGCGGGACGATGACCGGGGAGCTGTTTTTT,CASSLGGTMTGELFF
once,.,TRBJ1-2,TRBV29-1,TGCAGCGTTGAAGGCTACCAGGAGGGCTACACCTTC,CSVEGYQEGYTF
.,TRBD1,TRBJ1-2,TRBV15,TGTGCCACCAGCAGAGGGCAGGGGGCGAGAGGCTACACCTTC,CATSRGQGARGYTF
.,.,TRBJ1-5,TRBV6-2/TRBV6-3,TGTGCCAGCACCCCAACCGGGGTTCAGCCCCAGCATTTT,CASTPTGVQPQHF
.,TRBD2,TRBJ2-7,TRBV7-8,TGTGCCAGCAGCTCCCTAATGGGGGGACTAGCGGACTACGAGCAGTACTTC,CASSSLMGGLADYEQYF
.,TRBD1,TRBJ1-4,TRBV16,TGTGCCAGCAGACGTCCGGGACAGGAGAATGAAAAACTGTTTTTT,CASRRPGQENEKLFF
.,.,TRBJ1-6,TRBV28,TGTGCCAGCTCCAAAGGACGGTATAATTCACCCCTCCACTTT,CASSKGRYNSPLHF
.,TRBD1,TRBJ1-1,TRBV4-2,TGTGCCAGCAGCCAACTTGGACAGGGAAGGGATTTAGCTTTCTTT,CASSQLGQGRDLAFF
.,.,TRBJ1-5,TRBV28,TGTGCCAGCAGTTTACCCCAAGCGGGCAATCAGCCCCAGCATTTT,CASSLPQAGNQPQHF
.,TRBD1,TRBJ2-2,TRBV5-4,TGTGCCAGCAGCTCCGGGACAGGGCGAACCGGGGAGCTGTTTTTT,CASSSGTGRTGELFF
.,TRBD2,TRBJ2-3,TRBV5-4,TGTGCCAGCAGCTTGGGGAGCGGGAGGCTGAGAGATACGCAGTATTTT,CASSLGSGRLRDTQYF
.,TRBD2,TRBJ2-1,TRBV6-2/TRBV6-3,TGTGCCAGCAGCCCCAGGGGGACTAGCGGGAGGAATGAGCAGTTCTTC,CASSPRGTSGRNEQFF
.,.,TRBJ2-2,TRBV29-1,TGCAGCGCCCTTGGGGCAGGGGGGCCCGGGGAGCTGTTTTTT,CSALGAGGPGELFF
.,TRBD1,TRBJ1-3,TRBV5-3,TGTGCCAGGCAAAGGACAGGACATTCTGGAAACACCATATATTTT,CARQRTGHSGNTIYF
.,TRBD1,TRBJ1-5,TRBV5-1,TGCGCCAGCAGCTCGACAGGGCGGAGAGATCAGCCCCAGCATTTT,CASSSTGRRDQPQHF
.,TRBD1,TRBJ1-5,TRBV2,TGTGCCAGCAGCTGGGACAGTAGCAATCAGCCCCAGCATTTT,CASSWDSSNQPQHF
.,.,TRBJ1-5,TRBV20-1,TGCAGTGCTAGTCGGGGTCGCGGCAATCAGCCCCAGCATTTT,CSASRGRGNQPQHF
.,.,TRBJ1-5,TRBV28,TGTGCCAGCAGTAGGGGGACGGGACGCAATCAGCCCCAGCATTTT,CASSRGTGRNQPQHF
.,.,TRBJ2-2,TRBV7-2,TGTGCCAGCAGCCACCGGGGCGACACCGGGGAGCTGTTTTTT,CASSHRGDTGELFF
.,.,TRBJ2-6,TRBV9,TGTGCCAGCAGCGTTCGCTCTGGGGCCAACGTCCTGACTTTC,CASSVRSGANVLTF
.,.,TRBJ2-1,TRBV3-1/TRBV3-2,TGTGCCAGCAGCTCACGGGCCGTTTTGGGGAATGAGCAGTTCTTC,CASSSRAVLGNEQFF
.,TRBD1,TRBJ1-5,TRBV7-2,TGTGCCAGCAGCTCCGAAGGGACAGTTCGCCAGCCCCAGCATTTT,CASSSEGTVRQPQHF
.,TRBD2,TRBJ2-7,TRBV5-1,TGCGCCAGCAGCTTGCTAGCGGGAGACTACGAGCAGTACTTC,CASSLLAGDYEQYF
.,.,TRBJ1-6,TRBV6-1,TGTGCCAGCAGTGAATACGGGGGCGGAGGGTTTTCACCCCTCCACTTT,CASSEYGGGGFSPLHF
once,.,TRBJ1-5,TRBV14,TGTGCCAGCAGCCAAGATGGCAATCAGCCCCAGCATTTT,CASSQDGNQPQHF
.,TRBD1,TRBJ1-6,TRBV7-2,TGTGCCAGCAGCTTAGCTGGACAGGGGAATAACGGTTCACCCCTCCACTTT,CASSLAGQGNNGSPLHF
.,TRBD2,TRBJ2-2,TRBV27,TGTGCCAGCAGTTTTAGCGGGAGGGTCACCGGGGAGCTGTTTTTT,CASSFSGRVTGELFF
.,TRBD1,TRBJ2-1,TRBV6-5,TGTGCCAGCAAACTTGACAGGGGTGGCCACAATGAGCAGTTCTTC,CASKLDRGGHNEQFF
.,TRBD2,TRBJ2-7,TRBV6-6,TGTGCCAGCATTCCAGCGGGAGGTTCCTACGAGCAGTACTTC,CASIPAGGSYEQYF